This T cell receptor beta chain was profiled in a study of T cells after yellow fever vaccination (dated by TCRdb to between 2018 and 2021). About the study as a whole: Libraries from fractions with low cell numbers were prepared with the SMART-Seq v4 Ultra Low Input RNA kit. To follow T-cell clones before and after both primary and booster YFV17D yellow fever vaccination, bulk TCR alpha and beta repertoires underwent longitudinal sequencing. Two healthy male donors, one aged 18 to 29 and one aged 30 to 40 years, were included in the cohort. Blood was collected at multiple timepoints before and after primary and secondary immunization, and bulk PBMC replicates and cell subsets were isolated.

Trimming removed 5 bases from V and 7 bases from J, leaving 11 bases between the germline ends. The CDR3 contains 13 residues, cysteine and phenylalanine counted. Here the CDR3 DNA is all that survives: 39 bases in frame from base 1. CDR1 LNHDA and CDR2 SQIVND were looked up in the germline V gene (reference sequence). There are a few counts of this clonotype. Its antigen has not been determined. Qualities for individual bases were not recorded, and no much larger clone is one base off. Beyond this particular receptor, the publication reports: Computational filtering was required because FACS-sorted repertoires could contain abundant contaminating clonotypes from the bulk population. After the booster, most clones that had expanded after primary vaccination were detected again (approximately 95% of CD4 and around nine tenths of CD8), suggesting broad maintenance of memory. The study included only two donors, which limits how far the findings can be generalized. A small fraction of clonotypes appeared in both the CD4 and CD8 compartments, likely as a result of convergent recombination. The secondary T-cell response was weaker than the primary response but faster, peaking on day 5 instead of day 15.

The sequencer listed for this sample is Illumina NovaSeq 6000. TCR cDNA was synthesized by 5'RACE template switching, through which a universal primer site and unique molecular identifiers were introduced. Priming for cDNA synthesis came from both the TCR alpha and TCR beta constant segments. Two PCR steps were used to amplify libraries, with sample barcodes and sequencing adapters being added in the second step. Sequencing of the libraries was done on either Illumina HiSeq 2500 (2x100 bp) or NovaSeq (2x150 bp). Under the source paper's analysis protocol: Demultiplexing of reads and collapsing into UMI consensus sequences were performed with MIGEC, and V(D)J alignment was carried out with MiXCR. Using edgeR on replicate PBMC samples, clonotypes were called vaccine-responding if FDR was below 0.01 and the log2 fold change was above 5 up to day 15. Each bulk clonotype received a CD4 or CD8 identity based on whether the sequenced CD4 or CD8 repertoire contained that clonotype at higher abundance. The public reads were reprocessed in TCRdb via fastp at Q25 and MiXCR, keeping in-frame beta chains. A single entry per CDR3 protein holds the most common genes and DNA from its merged rows. These V and J calls are TCRdb output, not the study's own analysis. Across this sample there are about 200,000 distinct CDR3 sequences, with about 3% seen only once. 2.5% to 3.5% of the sample is in the top ten clones.

The treatment or condition label of this sample denotes: live attenuated yellow fever vaccine strain. PBMCs were isolated from peripheral blood using a standard Ficoll-Paque protocol. Dynabeads CD4 and CD8 positive selection kits were used to isolate the CD4 and CD8 T-cell fractions. TriZol was used to extract RNA from bulk PBMCs, from CD4 and CD8 fractions, and from dextramer-positive and dextramer-negative fractions. The starting material was CD4+ T cells sorted from PBMCs, obtained 10 days after the yellow fever booster vaccination. The receptor was isolated from a man younger than 35 who received the YFV17D yellow fever vaccine. The V and J segments used are TRBV19 and TRBJ2-2, with TRBD1 perhaps the D gene, on 7 matching bases. The CDR3 here reads CASSAGQSGELFF. The DNA reads TGTGCCAGTAGTGCGGGACAGAGCGGGGAGCTGTTTTTT.